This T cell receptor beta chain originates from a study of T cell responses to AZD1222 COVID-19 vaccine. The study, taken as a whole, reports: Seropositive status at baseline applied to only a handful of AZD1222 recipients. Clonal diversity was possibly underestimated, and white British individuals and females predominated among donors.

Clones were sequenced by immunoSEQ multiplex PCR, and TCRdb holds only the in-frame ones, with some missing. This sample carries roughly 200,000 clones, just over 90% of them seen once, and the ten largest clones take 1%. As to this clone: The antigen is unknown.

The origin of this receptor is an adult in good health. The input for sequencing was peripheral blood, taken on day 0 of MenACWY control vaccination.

Written as DNA, the CDR3 is TGTGCCAGCAAATACCAACAGAATTCACCCCTCCACTTT. Amino acids: CASKYQQNSPLHF. The chain links TRBV27 to TRBJ1-6; D gene unclear. V was cut by 7 bases and J by 7 bases, with 11 bases left in between. The germline CDR1 and CDR2 sequences are MNHEY and SMNVEV (reference sequence). This CDR3 contains 13 residues.